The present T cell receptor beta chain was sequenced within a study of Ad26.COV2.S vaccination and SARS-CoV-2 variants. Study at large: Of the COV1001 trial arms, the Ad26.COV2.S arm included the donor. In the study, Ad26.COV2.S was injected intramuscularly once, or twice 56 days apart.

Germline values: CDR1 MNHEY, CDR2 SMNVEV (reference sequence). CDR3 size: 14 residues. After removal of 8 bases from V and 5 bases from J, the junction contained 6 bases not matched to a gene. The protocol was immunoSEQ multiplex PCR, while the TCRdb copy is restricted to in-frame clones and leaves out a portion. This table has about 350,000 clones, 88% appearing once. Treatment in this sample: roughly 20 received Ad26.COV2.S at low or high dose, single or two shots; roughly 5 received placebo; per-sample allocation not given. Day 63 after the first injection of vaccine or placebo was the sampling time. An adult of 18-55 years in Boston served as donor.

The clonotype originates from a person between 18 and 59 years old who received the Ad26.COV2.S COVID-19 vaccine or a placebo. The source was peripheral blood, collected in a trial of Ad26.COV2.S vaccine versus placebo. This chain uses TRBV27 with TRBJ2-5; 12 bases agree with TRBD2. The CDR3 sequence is CASGLAGGLETQYF. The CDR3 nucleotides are TGTGCCAGCGGGCTAGCGGGAGGGTTGGAGACCCAGTACTTC.